This TCR beta chain was documented in a study of beta chain features in type 1 diabetes. TCRB transcripts that were expressed got sequenced, as all of the isolated RNA had been reverse transcribed. An average of about 3.6 million reads was obtained for naive, central memory and regulatory T cell samples. Using immunoSEQ multiplex PCR, the repertoire was profiled, and TCRdb retains in-frame clones only, with some absent. This table holds hundreds of thousands of clones, 15% to 18% found once. Over 95% purity was reached by all sorted populations. Sequencing was performed on naive CD4+ T cells from blood. This receptor was identified in a man between 18 and 35 years old in good health.

CDR3 DNA sequence: TGTGCCAGCAGCGGACTAGCGGGGACAGATACGCAGTATTTT. Protein product: CASSGLAGTDTQYF. This rearrangement joins TRBV28 to TRBJ2-3, with 12 bases matching TRBD2. Unmatched junction bases numbered 1, after V lost 6 bases and J lost 3 bases. The CDR3 has 14 residues. From germline, CDR1 is MDHEN and CDR2 SYDVKM.